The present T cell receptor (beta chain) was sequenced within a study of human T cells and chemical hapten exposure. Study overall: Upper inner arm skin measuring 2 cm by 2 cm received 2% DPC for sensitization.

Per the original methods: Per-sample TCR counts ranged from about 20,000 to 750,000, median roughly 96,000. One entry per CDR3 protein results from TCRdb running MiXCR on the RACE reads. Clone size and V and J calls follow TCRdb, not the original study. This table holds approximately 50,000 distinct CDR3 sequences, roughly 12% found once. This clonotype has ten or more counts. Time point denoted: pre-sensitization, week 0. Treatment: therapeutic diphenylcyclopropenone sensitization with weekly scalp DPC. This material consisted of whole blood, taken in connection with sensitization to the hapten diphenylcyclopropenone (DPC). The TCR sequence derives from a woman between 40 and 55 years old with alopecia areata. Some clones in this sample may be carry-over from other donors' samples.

The CDR3 loop reads CASSVEAKNIQYF. The CDR3 bases are TGTGCCAGCAGCGTTGAAGCCAAAAACATTCAGTACTTC. The V gene is TRBV6-5, the J gene TRBJ2-4; no definite D call. Trimming shortened V by 6 bases and J by 0 bases, and 6 bases separated the two germline ends. The germline V gene encodes CDR1 MNHEY and CDR2 SVGAGI. This CDR3 contains 13 residues.